This is a list of T cell receptor beta chains from one sample in a study of technical replicates of blood from four donors. Produced via immunoSEQ multiplex PCR; TCRdb's table is partial and in-frame only. The sample lists about 83,000 clones, approximately 90% occurring once. Sequencing was carried out using T cells isolated from PBMCs. These receptors all stem from a human donor in good health. Each CDR3 is given with its conserved first and last residue. A D gene is named only where the DNA matches it firmly. A clone size is listed for some rows: how often the clone was seen (once, few, many), or a class if it is expanded.

TRBJ1-2,.,TRBV28,TRBD1,TGTGCCAGCAGTTTACGGCTCACACCAGGGGGCGAGAACACCTTC,CASSLRLTPGGENTF
TRBJ1-5,.,TRBV4-1,TRBD1,TGCGCCAGCAGCCAAGACTTTGACAGGGGAGGCAATCAGCCCCAGCATTTT,CASSQDFDRGGNQPQHF
TRBJ1-1,.,TRBV6-5,TRBD1,TGTGCCAGCAAAGAGGGGGCAGACACTGAAGCTTTCTTT,CASKEGADTEAFF
TRBJ2-5,.,TRBV6-5,.,TGTGCCAGCAGTTACCATGAGGACAGCAAAGAGACCCAGTACTTC,CASSYHEDSKETQYF
TRBJ2-1,once,TRBV7-3,TRBD2,TGTGCCAGCAGCTTAGTACCAGCTAGCGGGGCCTACAATGAGCAGTTCTTC,CASSLVPASGAYNEQFF
TRBJ1-4,.,TRBV29-1,.,TGCAGCGCCTCACTGAATTTAAATGAAAAACTGTTTTTT,CSASLNLNEKLFF
TRBJ2-6,.,TRBV19,.,TGTGCCAGTAGTGTCTGGCGGGGCTCTGGGGCCAACGTCCTGACTTTC,CASSVWRGSGANVLTF
TRBJ2-7,.,TRBV4-1,TRBD2,TGCGCCAGCAGCCAAACCAGGGCGGGGGTAAACGACGAGCAGTACTTC,CASSQTRAGVNDEQYF
TRBJ2-3,.,TRBV14,TRBD2,TGTGCCAGCAGACTCGGGACTAGCGGCACAGATACGCAGTATTTT,CASRLGTSGTDTQYF
TRBJ1-2,.,TRBV6-5,.,TGTGCCAGCAGTTCGCCAAGGAGCGGCTATGGCTACACCTTC,CASSSPRSGYGYTF
TRBJ2-5,.,TRBV29-1,.,TGCAGCGTTGGACAGGTGGGCCAAGAGACCCAGTACTTC,CSVGQVGQETQYF
TRBJ2-7,.,TRBV9,TRBD1,TGTGCCAGCAGCGGGGGACAGGGACCAGCCTACGAGCAGTACTTC,CASSGGQGPAYEQYF
TRBJ2-3,once,TRBV4-2,TRBD1,TGTGCCAGCAGCCAAGAAACAGGGGGTCTGACAGATACGCAGTATTTT,CASSQETGGLTDTQYF
TRBJ2-1,.,TRBV4-2,TRBD1,TGTGCCAGCAGCCCCCGTTTGACAGGGAGCTCCTACAATGAGCAGTTCTTC,CASSPRLTGSSYNEQFF
TRBJ1-2,.,TRBV18,.,TGTGCCAGCTCACCCGCAGGGATACTTAACTATGGCTACACCTTC,CASSPAGILNYGYTF
TRBJ1-5,.,TRBV29-1,.,TGCAGCGTCATCCTCGGGGATAGCAATCAGCCCCAGCATTTT,CSVILGDSNQPQHF
TRBJ1-2,.,TRBV9,.,TGTGCCAGCAGCACAGGAGCACTTGGCAGGGCAAACTATGGCTACACCTTC,CASSTGALGRANYGYTF
TRBJ1-3,once,TRBV14,TRBD1,TGTGCCAGCAGCCGTTGGGACAGCGTCATTTTCTCTGGAAACACCATATATTTT,CASSRWDSVIFSGNTIYF
TRBJ2-5,.,TRBV7-6,TRBD2,TGTGCCAGCAGCTTAGCGCGGGAGGTGGAGACCCAGTACTTC,CASSLAREVETQYF
TRBJ2-2,once,TRBV4-1,.,TGCGCCAGCAGCCAAATAAACAGGGACACCGGGGAGCTGTTTTTT,CASSQINRDTGELFF
TRBJ2-7,.,TRBV5-1,.,TGCGCCAGCAGCTGGAGACAGGTTAGTACCGCTGGCGAGCAGTACTTC,CASSWRQVSTAGEQYF
TRBJ1-1,few,TRBV7-9,.,TGTGCCAGCAGGCGCCATTGGGGCCGGGACACTGAAGCTTTCTTT,CASRRHWGRDTEAFF
TRBJ2-3,.,TRBV5-1,TRBD1,TGCGCCAGCAGCTTGGAGGGGGCTGCCGCAGATACGCAGTATTTT,CASSLEGAAADTQYF
TRBJ2-7,.,TRBV29-1,.,TGCAGCATCCGGACAGACATCAACGAGCAGTACTTC,CSIRTDINEQYF
TRBJ1-3,.,TRBV7-9,TRBD1,TGTGCCATCAAATACCAGGACAGGGTTAGAAACACCATATATTTT,CAIKYQDRVRNTIYF
TRBJ1-6,once,TRBV7-6,.,TGTGCCAGCAGCTTAGATTCGCCCGAGTCCTATAATTCACCCCTCCACTTT,CASSLDSPESYNSPLHF
TRBJ1-1,.,TRBV11-2,TRBD1,TGTGCCAGCAGCTTAGGGGGGGGCCGGACAGGGGGGTCTAACACTGAAGCTTTCTTT,CASSLGGGRTGGSNTEAFF
TRBJ2-2,.,TRBV5-4,TRBD2,TGTGCCAGCAGCTCGGGACTAGCGGGAAACACCGGGGAGCTGTTTTTT,CASSSGLAGNTGELFF
TRBJ2-1,.,TRBV6-4,.,TGTGCCAGCAGTGACTCAACAGACTACAATGAGCAGTTCTTC,CASSDSTDYNEQFF
TRBJ2-7,.,TRBV5-5,TRBD1,TGTGCCAGCAGTGACGGGACAGGGCACTACGAGCAGTACTTC,CASSDGTGHYEQYF
TRBJ2-3,.,TRBV7-9,TRBD2,TGTGCCAGCAGCAGGCCTAGCGGGATTCAGGGTACGCAGTATTTT,CASSRPSGIQGTQYF
TRBJ1-5,.,TRBV6-1,.,TGTGCCAGCAGTGAAAGGCCAGGGGACATCAATCAGCCCCAGCATTTT,CASSERPGDINQPQHF
TRBJ2-1,.,TRBV5-1,TRBD2,TGCGCCAGCAGCCAAGGACTAGACTCCTACAATGAGCAGTTCTTC,CASSQGLDSYNEQFF
TRBJ1-5,.,TRBV2,.,TGTGCCAGCAGAGGACAAAGCAATCAGCCCCAGCATTTT,CASRGQSNQPQHF
TRBJ2-7,.,TRBV10-3,TRBD1,TGTGCCATCAGTGACCCAGGGGGCGGGAACGAGCAGTACTTC,CAISDPGGGNEQYF
TRBJ2-3,.,TRBV7-9,.,TGTGCCTCAACTGGGGATAGCGGTTATACAGATACGCAGTATTTT,CASTGDSGYTDTQYF
TRBJ2-3,.,TRBV28,.,TGTGCCAGCAGTTTATGGACAGGACCCACTAGCACAGATACGCAGTATTTT,CASSLWTGPTSTDTQYF
TRBJ2-2,.,TRBV6-5,TRBD2,TGTGCCAGCAGCCGAGGACTAGATCGAACCGGGGAGCTGTTTTTT,CASSRGLDRTGELFF
TRBJ2-1,.,TRBV27,.,TGTGCCAGCAGTTTACGCGCCAACTACAATGAGCAGTTCTTC,CASSLRANYNEQFF
TRBJ2-5,few,TRBV5-5,.,TGTGCCAGCAGACCAGGGGATACGGAGACCCAGTACTTC,CASRPGDTETQYF
TRBJ2-6,once,TRBV27,.,TGTGCCAGCAGGGGCTCCGGGGCCAACGTCCTGACTTTC,CASRGSGANVLTF
TRBJ2-1,.,TRBV7-9,TRBD2,TGTGCCAGCAGCTTATTCGGGACGGGGGGTAATGAGCAGTTCTTC,CASSLFGTGGNEQFF
TRBJ2-7,.,TRBV6-5,TRBD1,TGTGCCAGCAGTAAGGGACACAGGGGTTACGAGCAGTACTTC,CASSKGHRGYEQYF
TRBJ2-7,.,TRBV19,.,TGTGCCAGTAGTTCGCACGGGAGCTCCTACGAGCAGTACTTC,CASSSHGSSYEQYF
TRBJ2-1,.,TRBV30,.,TGTGCCTGGAGTGTGGGGGCGACCCGCTCCTACAATGAGCAGTTCTTC,CAWSVGATRSYNEQFF
TRBJ1-4,.,TRBV30,.,TGTGCCTGGAGCTCCTCGGGTGCCCTATCGGTGTTTTTT,CAWSSSGALSVFF
TRBJ2-1,.,TRBV19,TRBD2,TGTGCCAGTAGTATTTGGACTAGCGTTTCCAATGAGCAGTTCTTC,CASSIWTSVSNEQFF
TRBJ2-7,.,TRBV5-1,TRBD2,TGCGCCAGCAACCTGGGACTAGCGGAGTTCTCCTACGAGCAGTACTTC,CASNLGLAEFSYEQYF
TRBJ2-7,.,TRBV30,TRBD1,TGTGCCTGGAGTTCTCTGGACAGGTTACTCTACGAGCAGTACTTC,CAWSSLDRLLYEQYF
TRBJ1-2,.,TRBV5-6,.,TGTGCCAGCAGCTTAATTGGACAGTTCTATGGCTACACCTTC,CASSLIGQFYGYTF
TRBJ2-1,.,TRBV7-6,.,TGTGCCAGCAGCTTAGGTAGCAATGAGCAGTTCTTC,CASSLGSNEQFF
TRBJ2-2,once,TRBV6-6,TRBD2,TGTGCCGGCAGGGGACTAGCGACCGGGGAGCTGTTTTTT,CAGRGLATGELFF
TRBJ2-7,.,TRBV10-3,TRBD2,TGTGCCATCAGTGGGGGGGAAGGGACTATTTACGAGCAGTACTTC,CAISGGEGTIYEQYF